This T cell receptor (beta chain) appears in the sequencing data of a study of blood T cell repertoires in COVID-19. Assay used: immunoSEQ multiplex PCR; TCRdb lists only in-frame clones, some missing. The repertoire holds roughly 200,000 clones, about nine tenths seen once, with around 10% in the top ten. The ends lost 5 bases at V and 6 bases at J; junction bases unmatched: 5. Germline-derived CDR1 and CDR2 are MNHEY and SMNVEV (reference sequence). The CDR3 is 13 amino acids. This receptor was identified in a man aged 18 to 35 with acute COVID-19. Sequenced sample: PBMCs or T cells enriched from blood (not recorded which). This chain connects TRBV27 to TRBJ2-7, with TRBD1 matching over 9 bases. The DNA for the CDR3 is TGTGCCAGCAGTCTAGGGACAGGGAGCGAGCAGTACTTC. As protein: CASSLGTGSEQYF.